Listed below are T cell receptor beta chains from one sample, sequenced in a study of long-term antiretroviral therapy in people with HIV. Only in-frame clones appear in the TCRdb table, and some are missing; sequencing was by immunoSEQ multiplex PCR. The table records tens of thousands of clones, approximately 85% of them present only once. The sequencing here drew on unsorted PBMCs, taken 3 years after starting antiretroviral therapy. Receptor source: a man aged 40-55 years with HIV. The CDR3 runs from the conserved cysteine through the conserved F or W. A D gene is named only where the DNA matches it firmly. Clone size, where shown, is once, few, many, or a class for clones that have expanded.

V,D,J,size,length,CDR3,DNA
TRBV19,NA,TRBJ1-3,NA,13,CASIDSSGNTIYF,TGTGCCAGTATAGACAGCTCTGGAAACACCATATATTTT
TRBV2,NA,TRBJ2-5,NA,18,CASSETLPRDMYQETQYF,TGTGCCAGCAGTGAAACCCTCCCCCGGGACATGTACCAAGAGACCCAGTACTTC
TRBV12-5,TRBD1,TRBJ2-1,NA,16,CASGLEVQGTYNEQFF,TGTGCTAGTGGTTTGGAGGTACAGGGGACCTACAATGAGCAGTTCTTC
TRBV5-4,TRBD2,TRBJ2-7,NA,17,CASSFGLAAALGYEQYF,TGTGCCAGCAGCTTTGGACTAGCGGCAGCCTTGGGGTACGAGCAGTACTTC
TRBV30,NA,TRBJ2-1,NA,13,CAWSVGGMNEQFF,TGTGCCTGGAGTGTAGGGGGGATGAATGAGCAGTTCTTC
TRBV6-5,NA,TRBJ2-3,NA,14,CASSYAQAVDTQYF,TGTGCCAGCAGTTACGCCCAGGCAGTAGATACGCAGTATTTT
TRBV6-4,NA,TRBJ1-5,few,16,CASTSWGTHSNQPQHF,TGTGCCAGCACTTCCTGGGGAACACACTCAAATCAGCCCCAGCATTTT
TRBV5-1,NA,TRBJ1-3,NA,17,CASSFRPEGTDGNTIYF,TGCGCCAGCAGCTTCCGTCCAGAGGGGACGGATGGAAACACCATATATTTT
TRBV11-2,TRBD2,TRBJ2-7,NA,15,CASSLAPGLADEQYF,TGTGCCAGCAGCTTAGCTCCGGGACTAGCGGACGAGCAGTACTTC
TRBV18,NA,TRBJ1-6,NA,16,CASSPNGQVLNSPLHF,TGTGCCAGCTCACCGAACGGACAAGTATTAAATTCACCCCTCCACTTT
TRBV7-8,TRBD2,TRBJ2-3,NA,15,CASSLWGGAIDTQYF,TGTGCCAGCAGCCTTTGGGGAGGGGCGATAGATACGCAGTATTTT
TRBV7-9,TRBD1,TRBJ2-6,NA,18,CASSSALDRTSGANVLTF,TGTGCCAGCAGCTCGGCACTGGACAGGACCTCTGGGGCCAACGTCCTGACTTTC
TRBV6-1,NA,TRBJ2-3,NA,14,CASSEWLTTDTQYF,TGTGCCAGCAGTGAGTGGCTCACAACAGATACGCAGTATTTT
TRBV25-1,NA,TRBJ2-1,once,16,CASSTPGAGRYNEQFF,TGTGCCAGCAGTACCCCCGGGGCGGGACGATACAATGAGCAGTTCTTC
TRBV30,NA,TRBJ1-6,NA,13,CAWSKGPDSPLHF,TGTGCCTGGAGTAAAGGGCCCGATTCACCCCTCCACTTT
TRBV19,NA,TRBJ2-5,NA,11,CASMSGETQYF,TGTGCCAGTATGTCGGGGGAGACCCAGTACTTC
TRBV4-2,TRBD2,TRBJ2-7,NA,18,CASSPIPSGLAGSYEQYF,TGTGCCAGCAGCCCTATCCCCTCAGGACTAGCGGGATCCTACGAGCAGTACTTC
TRBV6-1,NA,TRBJ2-7,NA,14,CASSEYRELDEQYF,TGTGCCAGCAGTGAATATCGGGAATTGGACGAGCAGTACTTC
TRBV10-3,NA,TRBJ2-3,NA,11,CAISESDTQYF,TGTGCCATCAGTGAGTCGGATACGCAGTATTTT
TRBV29-1,NA,TRBJ2-7,once,13,CSVIRDGTYEQYF,TGCAGCGTTATAAGGGACGGTACCTACGAGCAGTACTTC
TRBV7-3,NA,TRBJ1-1,once,13,CASSLTHATEAFF,TGTGCCAGCAGCTTAACTCACGCGACTGAAGCTTTCTTT
TRBV11-2,NA,TRBJ2-1,NA,12,CASMGIGDEQFF,TGTGCCAGCATGGGGATAGGCGATGAGCAGTTCTTC
TRBV6-1,NA,TRBJ2-1,NA,12,CASSLLYNEQFF,TGTGCCAGCAGTTTACTCTACAATGAGCAGTTCTTC
TRBV6-5,NA,TRBJ2-2,NA,15,CASSRGHTNTGELFF,TGTGCCAGCAGTCGGGGACACACGAACACCGGGGAGCTGTTTTTT
TRBV5-6,NA,TRBJ1-3,NA,14,CASSLAGSGNTIYF,TGTGCCAGCAGCTTGGCAGGGTCTGGAAACACCATATATTTT